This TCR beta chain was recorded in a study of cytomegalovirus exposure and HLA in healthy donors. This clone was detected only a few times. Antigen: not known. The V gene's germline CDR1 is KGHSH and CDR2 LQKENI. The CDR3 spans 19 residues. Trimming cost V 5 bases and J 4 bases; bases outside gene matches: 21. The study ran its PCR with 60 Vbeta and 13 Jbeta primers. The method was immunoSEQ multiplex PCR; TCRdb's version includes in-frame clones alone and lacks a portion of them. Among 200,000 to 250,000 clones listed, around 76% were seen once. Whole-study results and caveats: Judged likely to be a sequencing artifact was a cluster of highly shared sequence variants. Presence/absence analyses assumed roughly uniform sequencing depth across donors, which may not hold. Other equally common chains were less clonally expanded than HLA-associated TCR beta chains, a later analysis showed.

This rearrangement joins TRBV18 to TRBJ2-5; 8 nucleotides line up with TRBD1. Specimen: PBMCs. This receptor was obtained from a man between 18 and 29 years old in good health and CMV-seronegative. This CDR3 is CASSTEVGQGRNEGETQYF. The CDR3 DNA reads TGTGCCAGCTCAACGGAGGTCGGACAGGGAAGGAATGAGGGAGAGACCCAGTACTTC.